This T cell receptor (beta chain) was profiled in a study of blood T cell repertoires in COVID-19 (dated by TCRdb to the early 2020s). For the wider study: Collaborator samples came from the United States, Italy and Spain and covered acute and convalescent phases of COVID-19. The sample metadata nearly always contained a de-identified subject ID, COVID-19 status, age in years and sex. The samples were drawn from two sources: the first 160 participants of the ongoing ImmuneRACE study, and fewer than 1,500 subjects contributed by 6 global collaborators. Where HLA class I and class II types were available, the types were taken from metadata supplied by the sample provider, not from assay-based typing. The repertoires were released in a freely available public database intended as a resource for research on the immune response to SARS-CoV-2. The prospective study material was composed of cDNA or gDNA derived from T cells, B-cell-depleted T cells, or PBMCs. Deeply sampled blood TCRbeta repertoires from subjects exposed to, actively infected with, or recovered from COVID-19 were included in the dataset. Overall study results and their limits: Clinical and demographic metadata were provided uncurated, with the amount varying by source and participant.

This clone appeared a single time. Its target antigen remains unknown. Per-nucleotide qualities are absent, and no much larger clonotype sits a single base away. The CDR3 has 14 amino acids, counting the end cysteine and phenylalanine. This entry keeps only the CDR3 DNA: 42 bases, framed from base 1. Based on the germline V gene, the CDR1 and CDR2 sequences are SGHTA and FQGNSA. Trimming removed 1 base from V and 3 bases from J, leaving 9 bases between the germline ends. Participants in the prospective study were enrolled through a virtual design, were aged roughly 18 to 90 years, and lived in under 25 United States geographic areas. In the prospective study, cohorts were assigned on the basis of participant-reported clinical history obtained from a screening survey and a study questionnaire. Exposed participants were defined as having been in contact with someone with a PCR-confirmed or clinician-diagnosed COVID-19 case within 2 weeks of study entry. Mobile phlebotomists in the prospective study collected whole blood, serum and a nasopharyngeal or oropharyngeal swab from every participant. Additional blood draws and questionnaires over a roughly two-month period could optionally be provided by prospective study participants. Blood samples from the prospective study were shipped frozen or at room temperature prior to DNA extraction.

TCRbeta CDR3 regions were amplified from genomic DNA using the immunoSEQ Assay, a bias-controlled multiplex PCR. Per the authors' processing: Nucleated cell counts per sample were estimated from amplification of reference gene primers within the assay. To quantify the absolute abundance of each unique TCRbeta CDR3 rearrangement, sequence reads were collapsed and filtered. For each sample, productive Simpson clonality was calculated as the square root of Simpson's diversity index across productive rearrangements. Here the immuneACCESS table is served through TCRdb, limited to in-frame sequences with V and J called. Missing clones are a known gap in these copies; in checked studies unresolved V genes cover under half, and the rest lacks a known reason. V, J and clone size were drawn from that table, and D and trimming were deduced from the DNA. The sample table holds roughly 150,000 clones, of which approximately 88% were seen once. The top ten hold roughly 4.9% of the sample.

Sample: PBMCs or T cells enriched from blood (not recorded which). The TCR originated in a man aged 70-80 years who had been exposed to COVID-19. The chain is encoded by TRBV7-2 joined to TRBJ1-2, with TRBD1 perhaps the D gene, on 5 matching bases. The CDR3 protein is CASSLVTGDYGYTF. The nucleotides are TGTGCCAGCAGCTTAGTAACGGGGGACTATGGCTACACCTTC.